This is a list of T cell receptor beta chains from one sample in a study of blood T cell repertoires in COVID-19. The data were produced by immunoSEQ multiplex PCR, yet TCRdb's version contains in-frame clones alone and is incomplete. The sample includes 250,000 to 350,000 clones, around 82% of them seen just once. The sequencing input was peripheral blood. All receptors derive from a human donor with COVID-19, enrolled during active disease. The donor label of this sample is uncertain. Each CDR3 is given with its conserved first and last residue. The D gene is left open where the match is weak. A clone size is listed for some rows: how often the clone was seen (once, few, many), or a class if it is expanded.

cdr3_nt	cdr3_aa	j_call	d_call	clone_size	v_call	cdr3_length
TGTGCCAGCAGTGAAGCTAACCGACTAGCGGCGAACACCGGGGAGCTGTTTTTT	CASSEANRLAANTGELFF	TRBJ2-2	TRBD2	.	TRBV2	18
TGTGCCAGCAGCTTAGATGGGCAGGCCGGTGGCTACACCTTC	CASSLDGQAGGYTF	TRBJ1-2	.	.	TRBV11-2	14
TGTGCCAGCAGTTACTCGATAGGCGGGAGCTCCTATAATTCACCCCTCCACTTT	CASSYSIGGSSYNSPLHF	TRBJ1-6	.	.	TRBV6-2/TRBV6-3	18
TGTGCCAGCAGCTCTCCGGGACAGGGCACAGATACGCAGTATTTT	CASSSPGQGTDTQYF	TRBJ2-3	TRBD1	.	TRBV28	15
TGTGCCTGGACCCCCTGGACAGGGGCGAACACCGGGGAGCTGTTTTTT	CAWTPWTGANTGELFF	TRBJ2-2	TRBD1	.	TRBV30	16
TGTGCCACCAGCAGAGTCCTCCAAGCGGGATTAGTCAATGAGCAGTTCTTC	CATSRVLQAGLVNEQFF	TRBJ2-1	TRBD2	.	TRBV15	17
TGCAGCGTTATTCTCGACACTTCCCCCTACGAGCAGTACTTC	CSVILDTSPYEQYF	TRBJ2-7	.	.	TRBV29-1	14
TGTGCCAGCAGTATCGACAGGTCCGGGATTCAGTACTTC	CASSIDRSGIQYF	TRBJ2-4	.	.	TRBV6-5	13
TGTGCCAGCAGCGTCCGGAGTAGCGGGACCAACACCGGGGAGCTGTTTTTT	CASSVRSSGTNTGELFF	TRBJ2-2	TRBD2	.	TRBV9	17
TGTGCCTGGAGTGTCGGGGGGGGCACTGAAGCTTTCTTT	CAWSVGGGTEAFF	TRBJ1-1	.	.	TRBV30	13
TGTGCCAGCAGTAATTTGGGGCGCGGCTACACCTTC	CASSNLGRGYTF	TRBJ1-2	.	.	TRBV6-2/TRBV6-3	12
TGTGCCAGCAGCTTCAGGGGGGACCAAGAGACCCAGTACTTC	CASSFRGDQETQYF	TRBJ2-5	.	.	TRBV7-9	14
TGTGCCAGCAGTTCCCCGGGGGGCGGGAGCTATGGCTACACCTTC	CASSSPGGGSYGYTF	TRBJ1-2	.	once	TRBV6-5	15
TGTGCCAGTAGTAGGACAGGATCCTACGAGCAGTACTTC	CASSRTGSYEQYF	TRBJ2-7	TRBD1	.	TRBV19	13
TGTGCCAGTAGTCCCTGGACAGGCAGGGTAGTCGACGAGCAGTACTTC	CASSPWTGRVVDEQYF	TRBJ2-7	TRBD1	few	TRBV19	16
TGTGCCAGTAGTCTCGACAGGTTGAACACTGAAGCTTTCTTT	CASSLDRLNTEAFF	TRBJ1-1	.	.	TRBV19	14
TGTGCCAGCAGTGAGAGGGGGGGAAAACTGTTTTTT	CASSERGGKLFF	TRBJ1-4	.	.	TRBV27	12
TGTGCCTGGGTAACAGGGGGCGCGGAGACCCAGTACTTC	CAWVTGGAETQYF	TRBJ2-5	TRBD1	.	TRBV30	13
TGTGCCAGCTCCCAGACAGGGGTTGATTCACCCCTCCACTTT	CASSQTGVDSPLHF	TRBJ1-6	TRBD1	few	TRBV18	14
TGTGCCAGCAGCGATGGACTAGCGGGAATAATCGGGGAGCTGTTTTTT	CASSDGLAGIIGELFF	TRBJ2-2	TRBD2	.	TRBV11-2	16
TGTGCCAGCAGCGTTAGAACAGGGGAAGGCGAAAAACTGTTTTTT	CASSVRTGEGEKLFF	TRBJ1-4	TRBD1	.	TRBV9	15
TGTGCCAGCAGCCGCTACCAGGGAATTCGTACGCAGTATTTT	CASSRYQGIRTQYF	TRBJ2-3	.	.	TRBV6-5	14
TGTGCCAGCAGCCCCAAAGGAGGTGTTGGGGAGACCCAGTACTTC	CASSPKGGVGETQYF	TRBJ2-5	.	.	TRBV6-5	15
TGTGCCATCAGTGCCACGGACCGCCTCGGGGACGAGCAGTACTTC	CAISATDRLGDEQYF	TRBJ2-7	.	.	TRBV10-3	15
TGTGCCAGCAGAAATAGCGGGAGCAAAGAGACCCAGTACTTC	CASRNSGSKETQYF	TRBJ2-5	TRBD2	.	TRBV28	14
TGTGCCAGCAGCCTAGCGGGAGATCCAGATACGCAGTATTTT	CASSLAGDPDTQYF	TRBJ2-3	TRBD2	few	TRBV28	14
TGTGCCTGGAGTGTGTTCCGGAGTGGAAACACCATATATTTT	CAWSVFRSGNTIYF	TRBJ1-3	.	once	TRBV30	14
TGTGCCAGCAGCTCCGGGACTTTTCACCCGGAAACCTACGAGCAGTACTTC	CASSSGTFHPETYEQYF	TRBJ2-7	.	once	TRBV7-9	17
TGTGCCAGCAGCCCCCAAACTATCTATGGCTACACCTTC	CASSPQTIYGYTF	TRBJ1-2	.	once	TRBV11-2	13
TGTGCCAGCAGTTTGAGGACAGGGTTCAATCAGCCCCAGCATTTT	CASSLRTGFNQPQHF	TRBJ1-5	TRBD1	.	TRBV28	15
TGTGCCAGTAGTATCCAGACAGGGGCGAACTATGGCTACACCTTC	CASSIQTGANYGYTF	TRBJ1-2	TRBD1	.	TRBV19	15
TGCGCCAGCAGCTTCTCCTGGGAGGGCTGGGGTTATGGCTACACCTTC	CASSFSWEGWGYGYTF	TRBJ1-2	.	.	TRBV5-1	16
TGCGCCAGCAGCGGCGGGACAGAGGGAGAAAAACTGTTTTTT	CASSGGTEGEKLFF	TRBJ1-4	TRBD1	once	TRBV5-1	14
TGTGCCAGCAGCCAAGACCTAAATTCACCCCTCCACTTT	CASSQDLNSPLHF	TRBJ1-6	.	.	TRBV3-1/TRBV3-2	13
TGTGCCAGCTGGGGAGGGGCCGATGGTCAGCCCCAGCATTTT	CASWGGADGQPQHF	TRBJ1-5	.	few	TRBV2	14
TGCGCCAGCAGCCATAACAGGGGGTTCGCTGGAAACACCATATATTTT	CASSHNRGFAGNTIYF	TRBJ1-3	TRBD1	once	TRBV4-1	16